This T cell receptor beta chain derives from a study of OX40 agonist ivuxolimab in advanced cancers. Study summary: Earlier treatment with anti-PD-1, anti-PD-L1 or anti-CTLA-4 was permitted, and about 40% had received some.

Only in-frame clones appear in the TCRdb table, and some are missing; sequencing was by immunoSEQ multiplex PCR. In the table there are 80,000 to 130,000 clones, about nine tenths of which are singletons. Germline V gene data show CDR1 as ENHRY and CDR2 as SYGVKD. The CDR3 spans 14 residues. J lost 2 bases, V lost 5 bases, and 1 base had no gene match. The sequence was obtained from an adult with an advanced solid tumor such as melanoma, head and neck, liver or kidney cancer. Sequencing was performed on CD4+ or CD8+ T cells sorted from blood, taken in a trial of the OX40 agonist ivuxolimab. This chain joins TRBV10-3 and TRBJ2-7; 12 nucleotides agree with TRBD2. The CDR3 region has the DNA TGTGCCATCAGTCGACTAGCGGGAGCCTACGAGCAGTACTTC. Translating it yields CAISRLAGAYEQYF.